The 26 T cell receptor beta chains listed next were all sequenced from one sample in a study of T cell responses to AZD1222 COVID-19 vaccine. Produced via immunoSEQ multiplex PCR; TCRdb's table is partial and in-frame only. The table shows around 130,000 clones, with roughly 85% occurring only once. The source material was peripheral blood, sampled on day 0 of AZD1222 vaccination. These receptors all come from an adult in good health.

J is TRBJ2-1 and V is TRBV9, with D possibly being TRBD2 (5 bases). The germline V gene has CDR1 SGDLS and CDR2 YYNGEE. V lost 4 bases and J lost 7, with 21 bases in between. The CDR3 extends over 16 amino acids. The CDR3 bases are TGTGCCAGCAGCCCCCGGACTCCCGGGGTAATAAATGAGCAGTTCTTC. It is translated as CASSPRTPGVINEQFF.

The rearrangement links TRBV6-5 to TRBJ1-1; 7 positions match TRBD1. V shed 10 bases, J shed 7 bases, and the junction held 12 bases outside the gene matches. The CDR3 is made up of 13 amino acids. Germline CDR1 MNHEY, CDR2 SVGAGI. CDR3 sequence reads: CAMIRDRRGEAFF. CDR3 sequence (DNA): TGTGCCATGATACGGGACAGACGCGGTGAAGCTTTCTTT.

The chain employs TRBV10-1 and TRBJ1-6; D is unclear. The CDR3 runs to 14 residues. V shed 10 bases and J shed 4 bases, with 14 bases lying between them. The V gene's germline CDR1 is WNHNN and CDR2 SYGVQD (reference sequence). CDR3 DNA sequence: TGCGCCACCCAAGACGGTTTTTATAATTCACCCCTCCACTTT. The encoded protein is CATQDGFYNSPLHF.

Only a few counts were recorded for this clone. V is TRBV5-1 and J is TRBJ1-5, with TRBD1 matching over 7 bases. Trimming at V came to 0 bases and at J to 4 bases, leaving 4 bases not matched to a gene. The CDR3 loop spans 15 amino acids. Per germline, CDR1 SGHRS and CDR2 YFSETQ. CDR3 sequence reads: CASSLEGAVNQPQHF. The DNA for the CDR3 is TGCGCCAGCAGCTTGGAGGGGGCTGTTAATCAGCCCCAGCATTTT.

The CDR3 is CASSSGQRNTIYF. The CDR3 DNA is TGTGCCAGCAGTTCGGGACAAAGGAACACCATATATTTT. This chain links TRBV12-3 or TRBV12-4 with TRBJ1-3; D may be TRBD1 (6 bases). The CDR3 loop spans 13 amino acids. The ends were cut back, 4 bases at V and 7 bases at J, with 11 bases in the middle.

The gene calls are TRBV7-8 and TRBJ2-6; possibly TRBD2 for D (6 bases). The V end lost 4 bases, the J end lost 4 bases, and 8 bases lay between the germline ends. This CDR3 has 14 amino acids. Germline V gene data show CDR1 as SGHVS and CDR2 as FQNEAQ. The CDR3 DNA is TGTGCCAGCAGCTCGCGGGGAGGGGCCAACGTCCTGACTTTC. It yields the protein CASSSRGGANVLTF. The whole variable domain, remainder taken from reference TRBV7-8 and TRBJ2-6, is GAGVSQSPRYKVAKRGQDVALRCDPISGHVSLFWYQQALGQGPEFLTYFQNEAQLDKSGLPSDRFFAERPEGSVSTLKIQRTQQEDSAVYLCASSSRGGANVLTFGAGSRLTVL.

The chain recombines TRBV4-2 with TRBJ2-1; D possibly corresponds to TRBD1 (6 bases). There are 15 residues in the CDR3. Germline CDR1 reads LGHNA; CDR2 reads YNFKEQ. Trimming cost V 1 base and J 2 bases, with 9 bases left between them. The CDR3 loop is CASSQGGRAYNEQFF. CDR3 DNA: TGTGCCAGCAGCCAAGGGGGGCGAGCCTACAATGAGCAGTTCTTC.

The chain uses TRBV7-6 and TRBJ2-7; 7 bases are shared with TRBD2. V trimming: 5 bases; J trimming: 2 bases; junction bases outside the gene matches: 12. Germline CDR1 is SGHVS and CDR2 is FNYEAQ. The CDR3 has 16 amino acids. CDR3 loop: CASSIGGGDTPYEQYF. The CDR3 DNA reads TGTGCCAGCAGCATAGGCGGGGGAGACACCCCCTACGAGCAGTACTTC.

This chain joins TRBV21-1 and TRBJ2-4; no check of the table's D call, TRBD2, against the DNA was made. TRBV21-1 counts as a pseudogene. The CDR3 covers 19 residues. The CDR3: CASSKEGDAGSEAKNIQYF. The CDR3, as DNA: TGTGCCAGCAGCAAAGAGGGTGATGCGGGCTCAGAGGCCAAAAACATTCAGTACTTC.

V usage is TRBV12-3 or TRBV12-4 and J usage is TRBJ1-2; D is perhaps TRBD1 (5 bases). V lost 3 bases to trimming and J lost 4 bases, with 9 bases between them. The CDR3 totals 13 residues. The chain's CDR3 is CASSFGGGYGYTF. In DNA form, the CDR3 reads TGTGCCAGCAGTTTTGGGGGGGGCTATGGCTACACCTTC.

The J gene is TRBJ1-5, the V gene TRBV15; no clear D. The length of the CDR3 is 12 residues. Trimming stripped 0 bases from V and 7 bases from J, with 4 bases between. Germline CDR1 and CDR2: LNHNV and YYDKDF (reference sequence). The CDR3 loop is CATSRERQPQHF. CDR3 nucleotide sequence: TGTGCCACCAGCAGAGAACGGCAGCCCCAGCATTTT.

The V and J genes are TRBV4-2 and TRBJ2-3; D might be TRBD2 (5 bases). CDR3 length: 17 amino acids. The V gene lost 0 bases and the J gene lost 0 bases, with 13 bases spanning the gap. CDR1 and CDR2 from the germline V gene are LGHNA and YNFKEQ. For the CDR3, the DNA is TGTGCCAGCAGCCAAGAAGGATCCGAGCGGAGCACAGATACGCAGTATTTT. The encoded protein is CASSQEGSERSTDTQYF.

The V and J genes are TRBV18 and TRBJ2-7; TRBD2 agrees at 10 bases. Germline V gene sequence: CDR1 KGHSH, CDR2 LQKENI. Trimming took 5 bases from V and 7 from J; bases not matched to a gene: 8. There are 14 residues in the CDR3. This CDR3 reads CASSDGTSGVEQYF. CDR3 sequence (DNA): TGTGCCAGCTCAGACGGTACTAGCGGGGTTGAGCAGTACTTC.

This sequence joins TRBV7-2 and TRBJ1-2; no definite D call. This CDR3 region has 14 residues. V shed 1 base and J shed 2 bases, with 8 bases lying between them. Germline V gives CDR1 SGHTA, CDR2 FQGNSA. CDR3 bases: TGTGCCAGCAGCTTAGGTGGCGGAAACTATGGCTACACCTTC. It specifies CASSLGGGNYGYTF.

The chain has TRBV6-5 and TRBJ2-7, with D maybe TRBD2 (5 bases). CDR1 is MNHEY, CDR2 SVGAGI, per germline. The V end was cut by 10 bases, the J end by 2 bases, with 15 bases between. This CDR3 has 13 residues. The CDR3 reads CAILDLGTYEQYF. CDR3 in DNA: TGTGCCATCCTGGACCTCGGGACCTACGAGCAGTACTTC.

V usage is TRBV9 and J usage is TRBJ1-4; possibly TRBD1 for D (5 bases). The germline CDR1 and CDR2 sequences are SGDLS and YYNGEE. The CDR3 spans 14 residues. Trimming stripped 4 bases from V and 6 bases from J, with 13 bases between. The CDR3, as DNA: TGTGCCAGCAGCCCCCGAGGCAGGGATGAAAAACTGTTTTTT. Translation: CASSPRGRDEKLFF.

The V and J genes are TRBV3-1 (or the pseudogene TRBV3-2) and TRBJ1-3; a possible D gene is TRBD1 (5 bases). Germline V gene sequence: CDR1 LGHDT, CDR2 YNNKEL (reference sequence). The CDR3 has 15 amino acids. V was shortened by 0 bases and J by 6 bases, with 12 bases between the two germline ends. The DNA of the CDR3 is TGTGCCAGCAGCCAAGACCAGGGTGCCGTAAACACCATATATTTT. It specifies CASSQDQGAVNTIYF.

J is TRBJ2-1 and V is TRBV6-2 or TRBV6-3; 11 bases fit TRBD2. The V gene end was trimmed by 2 bases and the J gene end by 6 bases; junction bases not matched to a gene: 9. Looked up from germline, CDR1 is MNHEY and CDR2 is SVGEGT. The CDR3 spans 17 residues. This chain's CDR3 is CASSYTSGGRRANEQFF. The CDR3 region has the DNA TGTGCCAGCAGTTACACTAGCGGGGGTCGACGGGCCAATGAGCAGTTCTTC.

V is TRBV7-8 and J is TRBJ1-2; D is ambiguous. Germline CDR1 reads SGHVS; CDR2 reads FQNEAQ. V was trimmed by 5 bases and J by 5 bases, leaving 12 bases between them. The CDR3 runs to 13 residues. CDR3 residues: CASSQRPTYGYTF. In nucleotides, the CDR3 is TGTGCCAGCAGCCAGAGACCGACATATGGCTACACCTTC.

V is TRBV15 and J is TRBJ2-3; D uncertain. The CDR3 is 12 amino acids. Germline CDR1 LNHNV, CDR2 YYDKDF (reference sequence). Between the trimmed V and J ends, which lost 6 bases and 3 bases, there was a span of 7 bases. This CDR3 reads CATRYLTDTQYF. In DNA, the CDR3 is TGTGCCACCAGATACCTAACAGATACGCAGTATTTT.

CDR3 DNA: TGTGCCAGTACCGGGGCCTTCACAGATACGCAGTATTTT. Translating it yields CASTGAFTDTQYF. The rearrangement links TRBV19 to TRBJ2-3; D is possibly TRBD1 or TRBD2 (5 bases each). The germline V and J ends were trimmed by 7 bases and 2 bases, with 10 bases remaining between them. Germline V gene sequence: CDR1 LNHDA, CDR2 SQIVND (reference sequence). CDR3 length: 13 amino acids.

As to this clone: Different DNA sequences within this sample yield the same CDR3. The chain is built from TRBV5-1 and TRBJ1-1, with D tentatively TRBD1 (5 bases). CDR3 length equals 13 residues. Germline CDR1 SGHRS, CDR2 YFSETQ. The germline V and J ends were trimmed by 5 bases and 0 bases, with 8 bases remaining between them. This CDR3 is CASRGRLNTEAFF. In DNA, the CDR3 is TGCGCCAGCAGGGGACGTCTGAACACTGAAGCTTTCTTT.

V usage is TRBV18 and J usage is TRBJ2-1; D is undetermined. Trimming cost V 4 bases and J 5 bases, with 12 bases left between them. The CDR3 is 14 residues long. Looked up from germline, CDR1 is KGHSH and CDR2 is LQKENI. CDR3 amino acids: CASSRDRLNNEQFF. The CDR3, as DNA: TGTGCCAGCTCACGAGACCGCCTTAACAATGAGCAGTTCTTC.

The count of this clone is one. This chain uses TRBV24-1 with TRBJ1-1; 7 nucleotides agree with TRBD1. Germline V gene sequence: CDR1 KGHDR, CDR2 SFDVKD. The CDR3 is 15 residues long. Unmatched junction bases numbered 5, after V lost 1 base and J lost 4 bases. The DNA of the CDR3 is TGTGCCACCAGTGATTTAAATAGGGGGCGCACTGAAGCTTTCTTT. This codes for CATSDLNRGRTEAFF.

V usage is TRBV27 and J usage is TRBJ1-1; TRBD1 is a possible D gene (5 bases). The CDR3 totals 15 residues. V was cut by 5 bases and J by 0 bases, with 13 bases left in between. Germline CDR1 reads MNHEY; CDR2 reads SMNVEV (reference sequence). This CDR3 is CASSRGTGMNTEAFF. The CDR3 nucleotides read TGTGCCAGCAGTCGAGGGACGGGGATGAACACTGAAGCTTTCTTT.

J is TRBJ2-2 and V is TRBV11-3, with 10 positions matching TRBD2. This CDR3 contains 20 residues. From germline, CDR1 is SGHNT and CDR2 YENEEA. V lost 2 bases, J lost 4 bases, and 16 bases stayed unmatched. The CDR3 region has the DNA TGTGCCAGCAGCTTATCAGGTTGGCTAGCGGGAGTATCGGGCACCGGGGAGCTGTTTTTT. It yields the protein CASSLSGWLAGVSGTGELFF.